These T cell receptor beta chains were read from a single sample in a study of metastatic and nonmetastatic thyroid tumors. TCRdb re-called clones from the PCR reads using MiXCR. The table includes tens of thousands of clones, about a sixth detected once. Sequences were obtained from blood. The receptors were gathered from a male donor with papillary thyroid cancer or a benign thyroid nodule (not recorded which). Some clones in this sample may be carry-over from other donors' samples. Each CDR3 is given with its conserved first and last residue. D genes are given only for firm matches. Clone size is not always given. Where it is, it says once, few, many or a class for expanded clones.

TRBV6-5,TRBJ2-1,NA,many,TGTGCCAGCAGTTACTCCCTCCGAAACAATGAGCAGTTCTTC,CASSYSLRNNEQFF
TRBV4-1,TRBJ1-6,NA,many,TGCGCCAGCAGCCAAGACGAAACCTGGGCTTCACCCCTCCACTTT,CASSQDETWASPLHF
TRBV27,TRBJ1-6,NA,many,TGTGCCAGCAGTTTAGGGGCCCCGAATTCACCCCTCCACTTT,CASSLGAPNSPLHF
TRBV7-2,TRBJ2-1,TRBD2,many,TGTGCCAGCAGCTTAGGGACTAGCGGGAGGTCCTACAATGAGCAGTTCTTC,CASSLGTSGRSYNEQFF
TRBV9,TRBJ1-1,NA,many,TGTGCCAGCAGCGGAGAATGGCAGTTGAACACTGAAGCTTTCTTT,CASSGEWQLNTEAFF
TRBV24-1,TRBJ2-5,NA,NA,TGTGCCACCAGTGATTCGCCATCTCGAGGTGAGACCCAGTACTTC,CATSDSPSRGETQYF
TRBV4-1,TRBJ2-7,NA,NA,TGCGCCAGCAGCCAAGGTAGTAGCCCAGGCTACGAGCAGTACTTC,CASSQGSSPGYEQYF
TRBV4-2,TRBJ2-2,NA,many,TGTGCCAGCAGCCACAAGACGGGGGTGACACTGAACACCGGGGAGCTGTTTTTT,CASSHKTGVTLNTGELFF
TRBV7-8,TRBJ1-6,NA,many,TGTGCCAGCAGCTTAGGCGAGAACCATTCACCCCTCCACTTT,CASSLGENHSPLHF
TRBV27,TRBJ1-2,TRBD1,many,TGTGCCAGCGCTCCGGGACAGGCTAACTATGGCTACACCTTC,CASAPGQANYGYTF
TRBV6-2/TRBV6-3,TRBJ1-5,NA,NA,TGTGCCAGCAGGGGGGGTGGTCTTAGTCCCAATCAGCCCCAGCATTTT,CASRGGGLSPNQPQHF
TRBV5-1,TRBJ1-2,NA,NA,TGCACCAGCAGCTTGTCTCCCTCAAATACACAGAGGAGGTATGGCTACACCTTC,CTSSLSPSNTQRRYGYTF
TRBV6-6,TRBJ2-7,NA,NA,TGTGCCAGCAGTTATTGGGACAAAACCTACGAGCAGTACTTC,CASSYWDKTYEQYF
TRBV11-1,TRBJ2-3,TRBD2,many,TGTGCCAGCAGCTTAGGTTGGACTAGCGCGGATACGCAGTATTTT,CASSLGWTSADTQYF
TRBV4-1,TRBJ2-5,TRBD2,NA,TGCGCCAGCAGCCAGTCCCATAGCGGGAGGGCCGACGGGAGAGAGACCCAGTACTTC,CASSQSHSGRADGRETQYF
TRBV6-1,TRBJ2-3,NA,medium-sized,TGTGCCAGCAGTGAAGTTCCGGGATCTAGCACAGATACGCAGTATTTT,CASSEVPGSSTDTQYF
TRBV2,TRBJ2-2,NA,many,TGTGCCAGTCGGGAACGACCGAACACCGGGGAGCTGTTTTTT,CASRERPNTGELFF
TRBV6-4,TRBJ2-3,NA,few,TGTGCCAGCAGTGACTCGTCCGTTGGGGGCACCTATACGCAGTATTTT,CASSDSSVGGTYTQYF
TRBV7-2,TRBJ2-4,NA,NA,TGTGCCAGCAGCTTAGTGGCAGGGTCTAGCCAAAACATTCAGTACTTC,CASSLVAGSSQNIQYF
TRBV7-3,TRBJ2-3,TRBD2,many,TGTGCCAGCAGCTTCGGCAGCGGGGGGGCTACGCAGTATTTT,CASSFGSGGATQYF
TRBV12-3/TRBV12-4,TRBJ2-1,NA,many,TGTGCCAGCAGTTTTCTAGGGGGCGGGGGCAATGAGCAGTTCTTC,CASSFLGGGGNEQFF
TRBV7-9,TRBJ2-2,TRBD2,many,TGTGCCAGCAGCCGGACTAGCGGGAGCCTCGGGGAGCTGTTTTTT,CASSRTSGSLGELFF
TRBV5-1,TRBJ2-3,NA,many,TGCACCAGCAGCTTGATAGCAAGGCGCACAGATACGCAGTATTTT,CTSSLIARRTDTQYF
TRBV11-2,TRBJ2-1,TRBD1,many,TGTGCCAGCAGCCCAGGGACAGGGGGTAGGAATGAGCAGTTCTTC,CASSPGTGGRNEQFF
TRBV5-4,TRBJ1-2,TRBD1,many,TGTGCCAGCAGCGCGGACAGGGGGCTCAATGGCTACACCTTC,CASSADRGLNGYTF
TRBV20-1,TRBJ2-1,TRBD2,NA,TGCAGTGCTAGTGGTGGCGGGAGAGGCGAGCAGTTCTTC,CSASGGGRGEQFF
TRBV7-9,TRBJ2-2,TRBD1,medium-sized,TGTGCCAGCAGCTTAGGGGACAGGGTTGCTACCGGGGAGCTGTTTTTT,CASSLGDRVATGELFF
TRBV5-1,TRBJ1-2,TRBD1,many,TGCGCCAGCAGACCGGACAGGGTTTCCTATGGCTACACCTTC,CASRPDRVSYGYTF
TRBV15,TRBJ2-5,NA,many,TGTGCCACCAGCAGATCCCCCGGGGGGCCCGAGACCCAGTACTTC,CATSRSPGGPETQYF
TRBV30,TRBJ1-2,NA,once,TGTGCCTGGAGTGTAGGGAGCTACTATGGCTACACCTTC,CAWSVGSYYGYTF
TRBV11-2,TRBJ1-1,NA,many,TGTGCCAGCAGCCTACCCTTGTGGGGGGCTAACACTGAAGCTTTCTTT,CASSLPLWGANTEAFF
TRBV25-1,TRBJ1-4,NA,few,TGCGCCAGCAGTGAGGGTACGGCCCCTGAAAAACTGTTTTTT,CASSEGTAPEKLFF
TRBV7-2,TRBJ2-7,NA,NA,TGTGCCAGCATCCTACAGTGGCCCCTCTACGAGCAGTACTTC,CASILQWPLYEQYF
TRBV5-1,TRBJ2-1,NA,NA,TGCGCCAGCAGCTTGATCACAGGGTGCGCAGTCAATGAGCAGTTCTTC,CASSLITGCAVNEQFF
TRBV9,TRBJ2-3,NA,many,TGTGCCAGCAGTGTGTTAAGCACAGATACGCAGTATTTT,CASSVLSTDTQYF
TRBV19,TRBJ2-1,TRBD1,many,TGTGCCAGTAACACACAGGGGGCCACCTACAATGAGCAGTTCTTC,CASNTQGATYNEQFF
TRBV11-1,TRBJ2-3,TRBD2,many,TGTGCCAGCAGCTTAGAGACTAGCGGGAGGGCAAGCACAGATACGCAGTATTTT,CASSLETSGRASTDTQYF
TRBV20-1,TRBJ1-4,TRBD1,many,TGCAGTGCGTCTAGACAGGGCCCTAATGAAAAACTGTTTTTT,CSASRQGPNEKLFF
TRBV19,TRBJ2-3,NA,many,TGTGCCAGCAGTCTTGGCTTGGATACGCAGTATTTT,CASSLGLDTQYF
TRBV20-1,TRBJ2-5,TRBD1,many,TGCAGTGCTGGACAGGGAAGCCAAGAGACCCAGTACTTC,CSAGQGSQETQYF
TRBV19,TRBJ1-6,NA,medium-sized,TGTGCCAGTACCAGCATAAATTCACCCCTCCACTTT,CASTSINSPLHF
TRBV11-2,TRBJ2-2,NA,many,TGTGCCAGCAGCTACAATCCGGTAGAGGACATAGACACCGGGGAGCTGTTTTTT,CASSYNPVEDIDTGELFF
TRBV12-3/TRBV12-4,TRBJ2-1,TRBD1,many,TGTGCCAGCAGTATACGCACTACAGGGGGCGAGTTCTTC,CASSIRTTGGEFF
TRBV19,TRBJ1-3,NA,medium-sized,TGTGCCAGTAGTTCCGTCTTAACCGGAAACACCATATATTTT,CASSSVLTGNTIYF
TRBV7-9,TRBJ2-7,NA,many,TGTGCCAGCAGCTTATTGGGGGGCGTCTACGAGCAGTACTTC,CASSLLGGVYEQYF
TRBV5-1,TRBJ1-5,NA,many,TGCGCCAGCAGCTTTGGGGCACCGGGCAGCAATCAGCCCCAGCATTTT,CASSFGAPGSNQPQHF